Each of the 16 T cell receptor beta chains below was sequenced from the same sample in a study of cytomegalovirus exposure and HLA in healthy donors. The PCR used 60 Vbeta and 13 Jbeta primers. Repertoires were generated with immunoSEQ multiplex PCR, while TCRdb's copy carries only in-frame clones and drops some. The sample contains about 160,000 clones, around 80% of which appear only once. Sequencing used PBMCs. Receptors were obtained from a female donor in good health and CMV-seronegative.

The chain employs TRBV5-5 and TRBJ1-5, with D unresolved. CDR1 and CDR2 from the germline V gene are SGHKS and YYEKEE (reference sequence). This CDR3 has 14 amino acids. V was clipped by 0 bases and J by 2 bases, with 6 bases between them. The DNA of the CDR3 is TGTGCCAGCAGCTTGGGTCCGGGCAATCAGCCCCAGCATTTT. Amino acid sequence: CASSLGPGNQPQHF.

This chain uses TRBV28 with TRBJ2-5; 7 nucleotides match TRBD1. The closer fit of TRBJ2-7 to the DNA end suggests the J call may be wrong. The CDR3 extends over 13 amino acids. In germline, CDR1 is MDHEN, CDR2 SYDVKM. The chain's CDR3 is CASSPGQSYEQYF. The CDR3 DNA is TGTGCCAGCAGCCCGGGACAGTCCTACGAGCAGTACTTC.

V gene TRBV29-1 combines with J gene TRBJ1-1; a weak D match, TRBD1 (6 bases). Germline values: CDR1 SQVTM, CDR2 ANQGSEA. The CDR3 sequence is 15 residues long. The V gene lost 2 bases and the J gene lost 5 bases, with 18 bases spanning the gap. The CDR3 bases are TGCAGCGTTGAAAATTGGCTTACAGGGCGGACTGAAGCTTTCTTT. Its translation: CSVENWLTGRTEAFF.

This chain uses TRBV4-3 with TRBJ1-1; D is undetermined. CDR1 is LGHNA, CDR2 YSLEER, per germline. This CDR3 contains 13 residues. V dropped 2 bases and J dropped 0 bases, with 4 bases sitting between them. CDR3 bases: TGCGCCAGCAGCCAACTAGTGAACACTGAAGCTTTCTTT. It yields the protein CASSQLVNTEAFF.

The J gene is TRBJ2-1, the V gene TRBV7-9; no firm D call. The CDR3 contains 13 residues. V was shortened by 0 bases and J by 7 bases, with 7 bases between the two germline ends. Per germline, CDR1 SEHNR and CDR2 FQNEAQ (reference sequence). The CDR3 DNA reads TGTGCCAGCAGCTTAGCGCGGCCGAATGAGCAGTTCTTC. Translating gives CASSLARPNEQFF.

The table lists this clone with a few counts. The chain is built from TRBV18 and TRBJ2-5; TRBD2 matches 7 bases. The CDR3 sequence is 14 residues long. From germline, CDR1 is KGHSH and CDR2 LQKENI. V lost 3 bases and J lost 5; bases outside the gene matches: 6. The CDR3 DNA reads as TGTGCCAGCTCACCCTCTAGCGGAGGGGAGACCCAGTACTTC. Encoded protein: CASSPSSGGETQYF.

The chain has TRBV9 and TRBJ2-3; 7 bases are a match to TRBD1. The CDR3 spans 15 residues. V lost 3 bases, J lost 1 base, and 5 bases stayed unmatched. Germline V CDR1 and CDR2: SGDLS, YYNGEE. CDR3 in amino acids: CASSAPGGGTDTQYF. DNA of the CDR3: TGTGCCAGCAGCGCCCCAGGGGGAGGCACAGATACGCAGTATTTT.

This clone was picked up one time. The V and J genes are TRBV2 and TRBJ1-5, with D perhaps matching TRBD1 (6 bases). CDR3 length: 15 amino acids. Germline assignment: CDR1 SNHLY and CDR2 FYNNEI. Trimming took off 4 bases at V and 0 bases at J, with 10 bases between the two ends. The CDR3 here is CASSAGQFSNQPQHF. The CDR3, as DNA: TGTGCCAGCAGTGCCGGACAGTTTAGCAATCAGCCCCAGCATTTT. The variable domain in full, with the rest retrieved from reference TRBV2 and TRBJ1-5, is EPEVTQTPSHQVTQMGQEVILRCVPISNHLYFYWYRQILGQKVEFLVSFYNNEISEKSEIFDDQFSVERPDGSNFTLKIRSTKLEDSAMYFCASSAGQFSNQPQHFGDGTRLSIL.

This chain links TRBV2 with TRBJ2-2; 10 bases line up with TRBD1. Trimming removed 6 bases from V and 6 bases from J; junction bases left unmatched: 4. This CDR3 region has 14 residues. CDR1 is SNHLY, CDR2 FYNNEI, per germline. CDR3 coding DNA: TGTGCCAGCAGGACTGGGACAGGGGCCGGGGAGCTGTTTTTT. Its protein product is CASRTGTGAGELFF. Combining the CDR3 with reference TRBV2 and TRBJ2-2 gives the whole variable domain EPEVTQTPSHQVTQMGQEVILRCVPISNHLYFYWYRQILGQKVEFLVSFYNNEISEKSEIFDDQFSVERPDGSNFTLKIRSTKLEDSAMYFCASRTGTGAGELFFGEGSRLTVL.

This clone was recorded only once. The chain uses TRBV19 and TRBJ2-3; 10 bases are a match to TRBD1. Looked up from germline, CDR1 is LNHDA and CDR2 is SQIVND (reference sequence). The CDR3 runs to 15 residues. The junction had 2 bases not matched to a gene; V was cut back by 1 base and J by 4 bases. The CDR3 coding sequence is TGTGCCAGTAGTATAGGAGGACAGGGGGCAGATACGCAGTATTTT. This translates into CASSIGGQGADTQYF.

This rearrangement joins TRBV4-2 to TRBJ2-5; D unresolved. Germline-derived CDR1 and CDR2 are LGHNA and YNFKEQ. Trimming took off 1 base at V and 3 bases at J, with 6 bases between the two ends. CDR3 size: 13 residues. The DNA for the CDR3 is TGTGCCAGCAGCCAAGGGGCAAAAGAGACCCAGTACTTC. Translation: CASSQGAKETQYF.

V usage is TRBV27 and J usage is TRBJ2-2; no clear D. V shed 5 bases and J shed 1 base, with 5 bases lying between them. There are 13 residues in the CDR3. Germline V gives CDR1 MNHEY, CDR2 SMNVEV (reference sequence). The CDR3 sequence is CASSLGNTGELFF. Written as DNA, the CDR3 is TGTGCCAGCAGTCTAGGGAACACCGGGGAGCTGTTTTTT.

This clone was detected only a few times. The CDR3 coding sequence is TGTGCCAGCAGCTTAGGGGGTTCGACAGCTGGAAACACCATATATTTT. Protein product: CASSLGGSTAGNTIYF. J is TRBJ1-3 and V is TRBV7-9, with a weak D call TRBD1 (5 bases). This CDR3 is built from 16 residues. V lost 1 base and J 2 bases, leaving 12 bases between the germline ends. Germline values: CDR1 SEHNR, CDR2 FQNEAQ (reference sequence).

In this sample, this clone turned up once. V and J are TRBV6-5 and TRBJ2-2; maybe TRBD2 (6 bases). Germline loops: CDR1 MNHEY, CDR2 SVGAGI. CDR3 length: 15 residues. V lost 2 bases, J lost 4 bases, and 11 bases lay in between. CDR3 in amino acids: CASSYSGGATGELFF. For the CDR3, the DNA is TGTGCCAGCAGTTACAGTGGAGGGGCCACCGGGGAGCTGTTTTTT.

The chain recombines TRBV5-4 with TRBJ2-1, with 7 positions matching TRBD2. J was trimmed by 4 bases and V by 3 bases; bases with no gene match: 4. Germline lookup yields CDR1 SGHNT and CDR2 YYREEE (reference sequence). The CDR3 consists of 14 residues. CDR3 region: CASSSKRGYNEQFF. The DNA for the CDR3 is TGTGCCAGCAGCTCTAAGCGGGGTTACAATGAGCAGTTCTTC.

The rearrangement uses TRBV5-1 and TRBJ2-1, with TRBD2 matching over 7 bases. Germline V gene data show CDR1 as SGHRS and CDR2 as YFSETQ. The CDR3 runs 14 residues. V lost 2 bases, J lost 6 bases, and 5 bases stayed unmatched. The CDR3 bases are TGCGCCAGCAGCTTAGCGGGACCCCCCAATGAGCAGTTCTTC. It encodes CASSLAGPPNEQFF.